The rows below give T cell receptor beta chains drawn from one sample of a study of blood T cell repertoires in COVID-19. TCRdb's table, derived via immunoSEQ multiplex PCR, lists solely in-frame clones and lacks some. The sample records roughly 200,000 clones, 94% being singletons. The sample consisted of peripheral blood. Source of these receptors: a man aged 25-45 years with COVID-19, enrolled during active disease. The CDR3 runs from the conserved cysteine through the conserved F or W. The order of the fields is clone size, V gene, J gene, D gene, CDR3 protein, CDR3 DNA. A D gene is named only where the DNA matches it firmly. Some rows have no size entry. The others give once, few or many, or a class for an expanded clone.

clone size: NA; V gene: TRBV29-1; J gene: TRBJ2-7; D gene: NA; CDR3 protein: CSVGVATSDSYEQYF; CDR3 DNA: TGCAGCGTTGGCGTGGCCACCAGCGATTCCTACGAGCAGTACTTC
clone size: once; V gene: TRBV30; J gene: TRBJ1-1; D gene: NA; CDR3 protein: CAWRAENTEAFF; CDR3 DNA: TGTGCCTGGAGAGCTGAGAACACTGAAGCTTTCTTT
clone size: NA; V gene: TRBV21-1; J gene: TRBJ2-1; D gene: NA; CDR3 protein: CASSRRPLTNNEQFF; CDR3 DNA: TGTGCCAGCAGCAGAAGGCCCCTTACTAACAATGAGCAGTTCTTC
clone size: NA; V gene: TRBV19; J gene: TRBJ1-2; D gene: NA; CDR3 protein: CASSISQGGHGYTF; CDR3 DNA: TGTGCCAGTAGTATATCTCAGGGAGGGCATGGCTACACCTTC
clone size: once; V gene: TRBV30; J gene: TRBJ1-1; D gene: NA; CDR3 protein: CAWSVLPSVGGMNTEAFF; CDR3 DNA: TGTGCCTGGAGTGTACTCCCATCAGTTGGAGGTATGAACACTGAAGCTTTCTTT
clone size: NA; V gene: TRBV7-2; J gene: TRBJ1-5; D gene: NA; CDR3 protein: CASSPRRASPGQPQHF; CDR3 DNA: TGTGCCAGCAGTCCAAGGAGGGCATCCCCAGGTCAGCCCCAGCATTTT
clone size: NA; V gene: TRBV10-1; J gene: TRBJ1-1; D gene: NA; CDR3 protein: CASTEGVRVDAFF; CDR3 DNA: TGCGCCAGCACCGAAGGTGTCAGGGTGGACGCTTTCTTT
clone size: NA; V gene: TRBV6-4; J gene: TRBJ1-6; D gene: TRBD1; CDR3 protein: CASRETGTGDSSPLHF; CDR3 DNA: TGTGCCAGCAGAGAAACCGGGACAGGGGACAGTTCACCCCTCCACTTT
clone size: NA; V gene: TRBV18; J gene: TRBJ2-4; D gene: TRBD2; CDR3 protein: CASSPIGLAGGNIQYF; CDR3 DNA: TGTGCCAGCTCACCAATAGGACTAGCGGGGGGGAACATTCAGTACTTC
clone size: NA; V gene: TRBV5-5; J gene: TRBJ2-7; D gene: TRBD1; CDR3 protein: CASSLAWTGGIGEQYF; CDR3 DNA: TGTGCCAGCAGCTTGGCCTGGACAGGGGGCATCGGCGAGCAGTACTTC
clone size: NA; V gene: TRBV11-2; J gene: TRBJ1-4; D gene: NA; CDR3 protein: CASSLEAGRKLFF; CDR3 DNA: TGTGCCAGCAGCTTAGAGGCAGGCCGAAAACTGTTTTTT
clone size: few; V gene: TRBV15; J gene: TRBJ1-2; D gene: TRBD1; CDR3 protein: CATSRVSGGFYGYTF; CDR3 DNA: TGTGCCACCAGCAGAGTGTCAGGGGGCTTCTATGGCTACACCTTC
clone size: NA; V gene: TRBV2; J gene: TRBJ1-2; D gene: TRBD1; CDR3 protein: CATHLVRQGIYYGYTF; CDR3 DNA: TGTGCCACTCACCTCGTCAGACAGGGAATATACTATGGCTACACCTTC
clone size: NA; V gene: TRBV27; J gene: TRBJ1-1; D gene: NA; CDR3 protein: CASSLQGSTEAFF; CDR3 DNA: TGTGCCAGCAGTTTACAGGGGAGCACTGAAGCTTTCTTT
clone size: once; V gene: TRBV5-1; J gene: TRBJ1-4; D gene: NA; CDR3 protein: CASSLAEGGREKLFF; CDR3 DNA: TGCGCCAGCAGCTTGGCTGAGGGAGGGCGAGAAAAACTGTTTTTT
clone size: NA; V gene: TRBV9; J gene: TRBJ1-5; D gene: NA; CDR3 protein: CASSIGHGSNQPQHF; CDR3 DNA: TGTGCCAGCAGTATCGGACACGGCTCGAATCAGCCCCAGCATTTT
clone size: NA; V gene: TRBV4-1; J gene: TRBJ1-1; D gene: NA; CDR3 protein: CASSQESMNTEAFF; CDR3 DNA: TGCGCCAGCAGCCAAGAGTCAATGAACACTGAAGCTTTCTTT
clone size: NA; V gene: TRBV2; J gene: TRBJ2-4; D gene: TRBD1; CDR3 protein: CASTPGQGAGNIQYF; CDR3 DNA: TGTGCCAGCACACCGGGACAGGGGGCCGGAAACATTCAGTACTTC
clone size: once; V gene: TRBV19; J gene: TRBJ1-1; D gene: NA; CDR3 protein: CASSDSLNTEAFF; CDR3 DNA: TGTGCCAGTAGCGACAGTTTGAACACTGAAGCTTTCTTT
clone size: NA; V gene: TRBV2; J gene: TRBJ2-5; D gene: TRBD2; CDR3 protein: CASSGGLAKETQYF; CDR3 DNA: TGTGCCAGCAGTGGGGGACTAGCGAAAGAGACCCAGTACTTC
clone size: NA; V gene: TRBV19; J gene: TRBJ1-1; D gene: TRBD1; CDR3 protein: CASSTLQGGRANTEAFF; CDR3 DNA: TGTGCCAGTAGTACCCTACAAGGGGGCAGGGCGAACACTGAAGCTTTCTTT
clone size: NA; V gene: TRBV5-1; J gene: TRBJ1-6; D gene: TRBD1; CDR3 protein: CASSLGGTGGEGSPLHF; CDR3 DNA: TGCGCCAGCAGCTTGGGGGGTACAGGGGGAGAAGGTTCACCCCTCCACTTT
clone size: NA; V gene: TRBV9; J gene: TRBJ2-1; D gene: TRBD2; CDR3 protein: CASSVVASGGADEQFF; CDR3 DNA: TGTGCCAGCAGCGTAGTGGCTAGCGGGGGGGCCGATGAGCAGTTCTTC
clone size: NA; V gene: TRBV6-1; J gene: TRBJ1-2; D gene: NA; CDR3 protein: CASSERVSQPNYGYTF; CDR3 DNA: TGTGCCAGCAGTGAACGGGTTTCCCAACCTAACTATGGCTACACCTTC
clone size: NA; V gene: TRBV5-1; J gene: TRBJ1-3; D gene: NA; CDR3 protein: CASSDGQSGNTIYF; CDR3 DNA: TGCGCCAGCAGCGACGGACAGTCTGGAAACACCATATATTTT
clone size: NA; V gene: TRBV5-1; J gene: TRBJ2-7; D gene: TRBD1; CDR3 protein: CASSLSLAQGAYEQYF; CDR3 DNA: TGCGCCAGCAGCTTGAGCCTAGCACAGGGGGCCTACGAGCAGTACTTC
clone size: NA; V gene: TRBV30; J gene: TRBJ2-2; D gene: TRBD1; CDR3 protein: CAWITGVTGELFF; CDR3 DNA: TGTGCCTGGATCACAGGGGTCACCGGGGAGCTGTTTTTT